This T cell receptor beta chain was documented in a study of blood T cell repertoires in COVID-19. The overall study: The samples span acute and convalescent COVID-19 from the United States, Italy and Spain. The analysed material was cDNA or gDNA that came from T cells, B-cell-depleted T cells, or PBMCs.

This CDR3 has 15 residues. Germline V gene lookup returns CDR1 MDHEN and CDR2 SYDVKM. Germline trimming cut 10 bases from V and 8 bases from J; bases unmatched to any gene: 13. In the original processing: Reference gene primer amplification gave nucleated cell count estimates. Sequenced by immunoSEQ multiplex PCR; TCRdb stores in-frame clones only, minus some. The V and J calls and clone size come from that table; D and trimming were worked out from the DNA. This table holds some 71,000 clones, 84% found once. The sequence came from a woman aged 45 to 65 with acute or convalescent COVID-19. Specimen: peripheral blood. The gene calls are TRBV28 and TRBJ1-6, with 8 nucleotides matching TRBD1. CDR3 DNA: TGTGCCACCCGTTTGGGGACAGGATTCTATTCACCCCTCCACTTT. Protein product: CATRLGTGFYSPLHF.